A selection of T cell receptor beta chains follows, all from one sample in a study of draining lymph node invasion in breast cancer. TCRdb reanalysed the bulk RNA-seq reads using MiXCR and keeps one entry per CDR3 protein. The table records about 2,600 distinct CDR3 sequences, 60% to 75% of them present only once. Material: sorted memory Tregs from a lymph node. Every receptor here comes from a female donor with luminal breast cancer. The CDR3 runs from the conserved cysteine through the conserved F or W. Fields, in order: J gene, V gene, D gene, clone size, CDR3 DNA, CDR3 protein. D genes are given only for firm matches. Clone size is shown for a subset of rows, as once, few, many or a class of expanded clone.

J gene: TRBJ2-7
V gene: TRBV2
D gene: TRBD2
clone size: -
CDR3 DNA: TGTGCCAGCATGGGGGCCCTAGCGGGAGGGTACGAGCAGTACTTC
CDR3 protein: CASMGALAGGYEQYF

J gene: TRBJ1-2
V gene: TRBV21-1
D gene: -
clone size: -
CDR3 DNA: TGTGCCAGCAGCCCTAAGACCCCCTTAGCTAACTATGGCTACACCTTC
CDR3 protein: CASSPKTPLANYGYTF

J gene: TRBJ2-1
V gene: TRBV7-9
D gene: -
clone size: -
CDR3 DNA: TGTGCCAGCAGCTTAGGGCTCCTTAGGGCCAATGAGCAGTTCTTC
CDR3 protein: CASSLGLLRANEQFF

J gene: TRBJ1-5
V gene: TRBV6-6
D gene: -
clone size: once
CDR3 DNA: TGTGCCAGCCGCCCGACACTGTATAGCAATCAGCCCCAGCATTTT
CDR3 protein: CASRPTLYSNQPQHF

J gene: TRBJ2-7
V gene: TRBV7-2
D gene: TRBD2
clone size: -
CDR3 DNA: TGTGCCAGCAGCTTCAGCGGGAGGGTCTACGAGCAGTACTTC
CDR3 protein: CASSFSGRVYEQYF

J gene: TRBJ2-3
V gene: TRBV20-1
D gene: -
clone size: -
CDR3 DNA: TGCAGTGCTAGAGCCGCCGTCGACTCACGCACATATACGCAGTATTTT
CDR3 protein: CSARAAVDSRTYTQYF

J gene: TRBJ2-5
V gene: TRBV6-1
D gene: TRBD2
clone size: -
CDR3 DNA: TGTGCCAGCAGTCTGACTAGCGGGAGCTATGAGACCCAGTACTTC
CDR3 protein: CASSLTSGSYETQYF

J gene: TRBJ1-4
V gene: TRBV2
D gene: -
clone size: few
CDR3 DNA: TGTGCCAGCAGTGAATATCGGAAATCAAGCAACCCCTTTGAAAAACTGTTTTTT
CDR3 protein: CASSEYRKSSNPFEKLFF

J gene: TRBJ2-2
V gene: TRBV5-1
D gene: -
clone size: -
CDR3 DNA: TGCGCCAGCAGCTTGGTCTTGGTGGGCACCGGGGAGCTGTTTTTT
CDR3 protein: CASSLVLVGTGELFF

J gene: TRBJ2-6
V gene: TRBV6-5
D gene: -
clone size: -
CDR3 DNA: TGTGCCAGCAGTTACTCGATTCTCTCTGGGGCCAACGTCCTGAGTTTC
CDR3 protein: CASSYSILSGANVLSF

J gene: TRBJ2-5
V gene: TRBV5-1
D gene: TRBD1
clone size: -
CDR3 DNA: TGCGCCAGCAGCTTGAGGGGGCCTCAGGAAGGACGGACCCAGTACTTC
CDR3 protein: CASSLRGPQEGRTQYF

J gene: TRBJ1-2
V gene: TRBV5-6
D gene: -
clone size: -
CDR3 DNA: TGTGCCAGCAGCTTGGCGGCAGGGGTAGGCTACACCTTC
CDR3 protein: CASSLAAGVGYTF

J gene: TRBJ1-1
V gene: TRBV5-4
D gene: -
clone size: -
CDR3 DNA: TGTGCCAGCAGCCCGAAAAGGGGGACCTTAGTGAACACTGAAGCTTTCTTT
CDR3 protein: CASSPKRGTLVNTEAFF

J gene: TRBJ1-2
V gene: TRBV5-6
D gene: -
clone size: -
CDR3 DNA: TGTGCCAGCAGCGCGGTTAGCGGGACGTTTAACTATGGCTACACCTTC
CDR3 protein: CASSAVSGTFNYGYTF

J gene: TRBJ2-6
V gene: TRBV5-1
D gene: -
clone size: -
CDR3 DNA: TGCGCCAGCAGCTTGTCTGGGGCCAACGTCCTGACTTTC
CDR3 protein: CASSLSGANVLTF

J gene: TRBJ2-7
V gene: TRBV5-6
D gene: TRBD1
clone size: -
CDR3 DNA: TGTGCCAGCAGCCGTTGGACAGGTAACTACGAGCAGTACTTC
CDR3 protein: CASSRWTGNYEQYF

J gene: TRBJ2-7
V gene: TRBV11-2
D gene: -
clone size: -
CDR3 DNA: TGTGCCAGCAGTCGGGGGTCGGGGGAGCAGTACTTC
CDR3 protein: CASSRGSGEQYF

J gene: TRBJ1-4
V gene: TRBV7-8
D gene: TRBD1
clone size: -
CDR3 DNA: TGTGCCAGCAGCTTACTTCCAACGAGCAGGGGGGCTGAAAAACTGTTTTTT
CDR3 protein: CASSLLPTSRGAEKLFF

J gene: TRBJ1-2
V gene: TRBV4-1
D gene: -
clone size: -
CDR3 DNA: TGCGCCAGCAGCCTAGGTTGGGGCTATGGCTACACCTTC
CDR3 protein: CASSLGWGYGYTF

J gene: TRBJ1-2
V gene: TRBV5-1
D gene: -
clone size: -
CDR3 DNA: TGCGCCAGCTTCAACGGGGGAGAGGGCTATGGCTACACCTTC
CDR3 protein: CASFNGGEGYGYTF

J gene: TRBJ2-2
V gene: TRBV4-1
D gene: TRBD2
clone size: -
CDR3 DNA: TGCGCCAGCAGCCACGGCGGGAGGGCCGGGGAGCTGTTTTTT
CDR3 protein: CASSHGGRAGELFF

J gene: TRBJ2-1
V gene: TRBV4-2
D gene: -
clone size: once
CDR3 DNA: TGTGCCAGCAGTGGAAGCTCCTACAATGAGCAGTTCTTC
CDR3 protein: CASSGSSYNEQFF

J gene: TRBJ1-1
V gene: TRBV11-3
D gene: -
clone size: -
CDR3 DNA: TGTGCCAGCACATCCATGGGGGAAGGCACTGAAGCTTTCTTT
CDR3 protein: CASTSMGEGTEAFF

J gene: TRBJ1-5
V gene: TRBV20-1
D gene: -
clone size: -
CDR3 DNA: TGCAGTGCTAAGGGGCTTAGCAATCAGCCCCAGCATTTT
CDR3 protein: CSAKGLSNQPQHF

J gene: TRBJ1-1
V gene: TRBV7-9
D gene: -
clone size: -
CDR3 DNA: TGTGCCAGCAGCTTAAATCTGGGCACTGAAGCTTTCTTT
CDR3 protein: CASSLNLGTEAFF

J gene: TRBJ1-2
V gene: TRBV6-1
D gene: -
clone size: -
CDR3 DNA: TGTGCCAGCAGTGCCCGGACAGTTTATGGCTACACCTTC
CDR3 protein: CASSARTVYGYTF

J gene: TRBJ2-1
V gene: TRBV12-3/TRBV12-4
D gene: TRBD2
clone size: -
CDR3 DNA: TGTGCCAGCAGCCCCTCCCGCGGGGGGGGATACAATGAGCAGTTCTTC
CDR3 protein: CASSPSRGGGYNEQFF

J gene: TRBJ2-3
V gene: TRBV9
D gene: -
clone size: -
CDR3 DNA: TGTGCCAGCAGCGTAATTCAAACTGATACGCAGTATTTT
CDR3 protein: CASSVIQTDTQYF

J gene: TRBJ2-7
V gene: TRBV12-3/TRBV12-4
D gene: -
clone size: -
CDR3 DNA: TGTGCCAGCAGTTCTGCCCCTCACGAGCAGTACTTC
CDR3 protein: CASSSAPHEQYF

J gene: TRBJ2-1
V gene: TRBV4-1
D gene: -
clone size: -
CDR3 DNA: TGCGCCAGCAGCCAAGAGGGGGTGTGGCAGTTCTTC
CDR3 protein: CASSQEGVWQFF

J gene: TRBJ1-1
V gene: TRBV5-1
D gene: -
clone size: once
CDR3 DNA: TGCGCCAGCAGCTTGGACGATCTGGGGACTGAAGCTTTCTTT
CDR3 protein: CASSLDDLGTEAFF

J gene: TRBJ2-3
V gene: TRBV2
D gene: -
clone size: -
CDR3 DNA: TGTGCCAGCAGTGAATATAATTCCCGCACAGATACGCAGTATTTT
CDR3 protein: CASSEYNSRTDTQYF

J gene: TRBJ1-2
V gene: TRBV19
D gene: -
clone size: few
CDR3 DNA: TGTGCCAGTAGTATACAAGGGGAGGGAGTCTATGGCTACACCTTC
CDR3 protein: CASSIQGEGVYGYTF

J gene: TRBJ2-7
V gene: TRBV6-1
D gene: -
clone size: -
CDR3 DNA: TGTGCCAGCAGTGGCCTAGGTTACCCTTTCTACGAGCAGTACTTC
CDR3 protein: CASSGLGYPFYEQYF

J gene: TRBJ2-7
V gene: TRBV24-1
D gene: -
clone size: -
CDR3 DNA: TGTGCCACCAGTGATTTGGTGGACGGCGAGCAGTACTTC
CDR3 protein: CATSDLVDGEQYF

J gene: TRBJ2-1
V gene: TRBV7-2
D gene: TRBD2
clone size: -
CDR3 DNA: TGTGCCAGCAGGCTGACTAGCGGACTATACAATGAGCAGTTCTTC
CDR3 protein: CASRLTSGLYNEQFF

J gene: TRBJ1-2
V gene: TRBV12-3/TRBV12-4
D gene: -
clone size: -
CDR3 DNA: TGTGCCAGCACAGGTGATACCTATGGCTACACCTTC
CDR3 protein: CASTGDTYGYTF

J gene: TRBJ1-2
V gene: TRBV24-1
D gene: -
clone size: -
CDR3 DNA: TGTGCCACCAGTGACCCCGGGGCCTCCTATGGCTACACCTTC
CDR3 protein: CATSDPGASYGYTF

J gene: TRBJ1-1
V gene: TRBV6-5
D gene: -
clone size: once
CDR3 DNA: TGTGCCAGCAGTTACCAGGGACAGAACACTGAAGCTTTCTTT
CDR3 protein: CASSYQGQNTEAFF

J gene: TRBJ1-2
V gene: TRBV11-2
D gene: -
clone size: -
CDR3 DNA: TGTGCCAGCAGCTTACAGAGGGGGGAGGCCTATGGCTACACCTTC
CDR3 protein: CASSLQRGEAYGYTF

J gene: TRBJ1-3
V gene: TRBV4-1
D gene: TRBD1
clone size: -
CDR3 DNA: TGCGCCAGCAGCCTCACAGGGGGCTCTGGAAACACCATATATTTT
CDR3 protein: CASSLTGGSGNTIYF

J gene: TRBJ1-1
V gene: TRBV5-1
D gene: -
clone size: -
CDR3 DNA: TGCGCCAGCAGCTTTCTTTCGCCGGAGAACACTGAAGCTTTCTTT
CDR3 protein: CASSFLSPENTEAFF

J gene: TRBJ1-2
V gene: TRBV11-2
D gene: -
clone size: -
CDR3 DNA: TGTGCCAGCAGCTCCCGACAGAACTATGGCTACACCTTC
CDR3 protein: CASSSRQNYGYTF

J gene: TRBJ1-5
V gene: TRBV19
D gene: -
clone size: -
CDR3 DNA: TGTGCCAGTAGTCCCTTGGGTGGTAATCAGCCCCAGCATTTT
CDR3 protein: CASSPLGGNQPQHF

J gene: TRBJ1-2
V gene: TRBV20-1
D gene: -
clone size: -
CDR3 DNA: TGCAGTGCTAGGACAGCCTATGGCTACACCTTC
CDR3 protein: CSARTAYGYTF

J gene: TRBJ1-6
V gene: TRBV6-1
D gene: -
clone size: few
CDR3 DNA: TGTGCCAGCAGTGAAGTGGGGGATAATTCACCCCTCCACTTT
CDR3 protein: CASSEVGDNSPLHF

J gene: TRBJ1-2
V gene: TRBV9
D gene: TRBD1
clone size: few
CDR3 DNA: TGTGCCAGCAGCCCCCAGGGGGACAGGGATGGCTACACCTTC
CDR3 protein: CASSPQGDRDGYTF

J gene: TRBJ1-6
V gene: TRBV12-5
D gene: TRBD1
clone size: -
CDR3 DNA: TGTGCTAGTGGTTTGTGGACAGGGCCCAATTCACCCCTCCACTTT
CDR3 protein: CASGLWTGPNSPLHF

J gene: TRBJ2-4
V gene: TRBV20-1
D gene: -
clone size: -
CDR3 DNA: TGCAGTGCTAGGGCTGGCGAGGGCCAGGGGGCCAAAAACATTCAGTACTTC
CDR3 protein: CSARAGEGQGAKNIQYF

J gene: TRBJ1-5
V gene: TRBV12-3/TRBV12-4
D gene: -
clone size: -
CDR3 DNA: TGTGCCAGCAGTTTATGGGCGAGTCAGCCCCAGCATTTT
CDR3 protein: CASSLWASQPQHF

J gene: TRBJ1-5
V gene: TRBV20-1
D gene: -
clone size: -
CDR3 DNA: TGCAGTGCTAGTTGGGACATATATAGCAATCAGCCCCAGCATTTT
CDR3 protein: CSASWDIYSNQPQHF

J gene: TRBJ1-5
V gene: TRBV18
D gene: -
clone size: -
CDR3 DNA: TGTGCCAGCTCCTCTGGGGGGAGCAATCAGCCCCAGCATTTT
CDR3 protein: CASSSGGSNQPQHF

J gene: TRBJ1-5
V gene: TRBV20-1
D gene: TRBD1
clone size: -
CDR3 DNA: TGCAGTGCTCTCGTGACAGGGTATAGCAATCAGCCCCAGCATTTT
CDR3 protein: CSALVTGYSNQPQHF

J gene: TRBJ2-6
V gene: TRBV5-4
D gene: -
clone size: -
CDR3 DNA: TGTGCCAGCAGCCAAATGGCCGGGGCCAACGTCCTGACTTTC
CDR3 protein: CASSQMAGANVLTF